These 11 T cell receptor beta chains were all obtained from the same sample, sequenced in a study of shared clonotypes between healthy human individuals (dated by TCRdb to 2018 to 2020). Library method: the immunoSEQ multiplex PCR assay. TCRdb provides this immuneACCESS table in a form limited to in-frame rearrangements. Some clones are lacking; in checked studies, under half of them reflect an unresolved V gene, and why the rest are absent is not known. Recorded for this sample are around 2.5 million clones; 80% to 95% of them occurred a single time. The ten largest clones represent around 0.4% of the sample. Sequenced sample: naive CD4+ T cells from PBMCs. The sample's cell subset or site, from its label and the paper: CD45RA+ positively selected. Receptor source: a man in his late teens or twenties in good health. Some clones in this sample may be carry-over from other donors' samples.

The chain employs TRBV28 and TRBJ1-5; 8 nucleotides agree with TRBD1. This CDR3 is built from 13 residues. CDR1 and CDR2 from the germline V gene are MDHEN and SYDVKM. The V segment lost 6 bases and the J segment 6 bases; nucleotides outside the gene matches: 4. CDR3 DNA: TGTGCCAGCAGACAGGGGGTAGCTCAGCCCCAGCATTTT. Translating it yields CASRQGVAQPQHF.

V and J are TRBV6-1 and TRBJ2-7, with 7 nucleotides matching TRBD1. Germline V gives CDR1 MNHNS, CDR2 SASEGT. After removal of 7 bases from V and 0 bases from J, the junction contained 3 bases not matched to a gene. The CDR3 loop spans 13 amino acids. As DNA, the CDR3 is TGTGCCAGCACCCCAGGGGGCTCCTACGAGCAGTACTTC. This codes for CASTPGGSYEQYF.

The rearrangement links TRBV2 to TRBJ2-1; 8 bases align to TRBD1. The ends lost 7 bases at V and 12 bases at J; junction bases unmatched: 14. The CDR3 runs 14 residues. Germline V lookup: CDR1 SNHLY, CDR2 FYNNEI. Here the CDR3 reads CASTKKPQGARQFF. In DNA, the CDR3 is TGTGCCAGCACCAAAAAACCCCAGGGGGCTAGGCAGTTCTTC.

The J gene is TRBJ1-1, the V gene TRBV4-3; tentative D call: TRBD1 (6 bases). V shed 6 bases and J shed 7 bases, with 15 bases lying between them. Germline CDR1 is LGHNA and CDR2 is YSLEER. The CDR3 has 13 amino acids. Written as DNA, the CDR3 is TGCGCCAGCAGACGGCAACAGGGTAGTGAAGCTTTCTTT. As protein: CASRRQQGSEAFF.

The gene calls are TRBV7-8 and TRBJ2-3; D call uncertain. Germline V gene sequence: CDR1 SGHVS, CDR2 FQNEAQ. V lost 1 base, J lost 4 bases, and 9 bases lay in between. The CDR3 spans 14 residues. The CDR3 bases are TGTGCCAGCAGCTTAGAGTTTGTCGCAGATACGCAGTATTTT. This codes for CASSLEFVADTQYF. The variable domain in full, with the rest retrieved from reference TRBV7-8 and TRBJ2-3, is GAGVSQSPRYKVAKRGQDVALRCDPISGHVSLFWYQQALGQGPEFLTYFQNEAQLDKSGLPSDRFFAERPEGSVSTLKIQRTQQEDSAVYLCASSLEFVADTQYFGPGTRLTVL.

V usage is TRBV29-1 and J usage is TRBJ2-7; D call uncertain. CDR3 length: 12 residues. V was pared by 4 bases and J by 2 bases, with 9 bases between. In germline, CDR1 is SQVTM, CDR2 ANQGSEA. The CDR3 region has the DNA TGCAGCGTTGGGCCCTTTACCTACGAGCAGTACTTC. It translates to CSVGPFTYEQYF.

The chain couples TRBV25-1 to TRBJ1-2; the match to TRBD1 covers 10 bases. This CDR3 is built from 17 residues. Trimming took 6 bases from V and 8 from J; bases not matched to a gene: 18. The germline gives CDR1 MGHDK, CDR2 SYGVNS. As DNA, the CDR3 is TGTGCCAGCAGCGGGGTCGGGACAGGGGTCCGCCCGACGGGCTACACCTTC. Translated: CASSGVGTGVRPTGYTF.

The J gene is TRBJ2-2, the V gene TRBV5-6, with 7 bases aligning to TRBD2. Losses at the gene ends were 3 bases for V and 5 bases for J; bases not matched to a gene: 10. Germline CDR1 is SGHDT and CDR2 is YYEEEE. This CDR3 is built from 16 residues. CDR3 nucleotide sequence: TGTGCCAGCAGCTCCGAGCTGGCTAGCGGTACCGGGGAGCTGTTTTTT. Protein: CASSSELASGTGELFF. The full variable domain, completed using reference TRBV5-6 and TRBJ2-2, is DAGVTQSPTHLIKTRGQQVTLRCSPKSGHDTVSWYQQALGQGPQFIFQYYEEEERQRGNFPDRFSGHQFPNYSSELNVNALLLGDSALYLCASSSELASGTGELFFGEGSRLTVL.

The CDR3, as DNA: TGTGCCAGCAGCTCCGGACAGTTCATGAACACTGAAGCTTTCTTT. This encodes CASSSGQFMNTEAFF. This chain links TRBV7-9 with TRBJ1-1, with TRBD1 as a possible D gene (6 bases). V was pared by 4 bases and J by 0 bases, with 12 bases between. The CDR3 loop spans 15 amino acids. In germline, CDR1 is SEHNR, CDR2 FQNEAQ (reference sequence).

V is TRBV5-5 and J is TRBJ2-7; D gene ambiguous. V was clipped by 4 bases and J by 0 bases, with 14 bases between them. The CDR3 runs 15 residues. CDR1 and CDR2 from the germline V gene are SGHKS and YYEKEE (reference sequence). The CDR3 DNA follows: TGTGCCAGCAGCCACCAAGCTCCCGTCTCCTACGAGCAGTACTTC. This codes for CASSHQAPVSYEQYF.

The genes are TRBV6-4 and TRBJ1-2; TRBD1 matches 10 bases. CDR1 and CDR2 from the germline V gene are MRHNA and SNTAGT. J lost 2 bases, V lost 6 bases, and 0 bases had no gene match. The CDR3 consists of 13 residues. The CDR3 sequence: CASRGQGNYGYTF. The CDR3 DNA reads as TGTGCCAGCAGGGGACAGGGGAACTATGGCTACACCTTC.